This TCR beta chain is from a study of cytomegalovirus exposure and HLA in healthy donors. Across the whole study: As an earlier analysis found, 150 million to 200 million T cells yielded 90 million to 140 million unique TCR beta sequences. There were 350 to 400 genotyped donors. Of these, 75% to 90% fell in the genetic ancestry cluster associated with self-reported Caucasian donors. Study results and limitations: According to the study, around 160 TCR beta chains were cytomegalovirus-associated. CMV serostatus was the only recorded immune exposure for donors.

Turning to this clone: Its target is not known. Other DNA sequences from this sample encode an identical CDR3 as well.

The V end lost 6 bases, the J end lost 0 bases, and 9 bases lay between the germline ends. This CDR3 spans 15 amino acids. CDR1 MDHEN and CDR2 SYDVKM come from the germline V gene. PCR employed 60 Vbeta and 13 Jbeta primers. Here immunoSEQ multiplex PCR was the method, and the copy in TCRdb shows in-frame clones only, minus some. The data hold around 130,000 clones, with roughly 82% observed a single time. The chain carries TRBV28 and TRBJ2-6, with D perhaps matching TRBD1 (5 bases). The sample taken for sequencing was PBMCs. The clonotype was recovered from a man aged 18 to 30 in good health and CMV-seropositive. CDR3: CASSPDSSGANVLTF. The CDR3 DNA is TGTGCCAGCAGCCCCGACAGCTCTGGGGCCAACGTCCTGACTTTC.